These T cell receptor beta chains were read from a single sample in a study of T cell changes during pregnancy in multiple sclerosis. The table came from immunoSEQ multiplex PCR; TCRdb's copy has only in-frame clones and leaves some out. The sample carries 70,000 or so clones, 85% to 95% recorded once. The specimen was peripheral blood, collected in the third trimester of pregnancy. These receptors came from a female donor in good health, enrolled as a control in a pregnancy study. Each CDR3 is given without its conserved first and last residue. Clone size, where shown, is once, few, many, or a class for clones that have expanded.

v_call: TRBV7-3; j_call: TRBJ1-1; clone_size: -; cdr3_length: 11; cdr3_aa: ASSSQGATEAF
v_call: TRBV7-9; j_call: TRBJ1-1; clone_size: -; cdr3_length: 11; cdr3_aa: ASSLTGHTEAF
v_call: TRBV1; j_call: TRBJ2-4; clone_size: -; cdr3_length: 14; cdr3_aa: TSSQHPGGAGNIQY
v_call: TRBV5-1; j_call: TRBJ2-3; clone_size: -; cdr3_length: 13; cdr3_aa: ASSPSSGGTDTQY
v_call: TRBV7-3; j_call: TRBJ2-1; clone_size: -; cdr3_length: 13; cdr3_aa: ASSLIAGGYNEQF
v_call: TRBV5-4; j_call: TRBJ2-3; clone_size: -; cdr3_length: 17; cdr3_aa: ASSLEPGLAGGYSDTQY
v_call: TRBV7-9; j_call: TRBJ2-2; clone_size: -; cdr3_length: 9; cdr3_aa: ASSLTGELF
v_call: TRBV13; j_call: TRBJ2-7; clone_size: -; cdr3_length: 13; cdr3_aa: ASSPELRGSYEQY
v_call: TRBV7-9; j_call: TRBJ2-7; clone_size: -; cdr3_length: 11; cdr3_aa: ASKTSGSYEQY
v_call: TRBV21-1; j_call: TRBJ2-5; clone_size: -; cdr3_length: 12; cdr3_aa: ASSTSRGGETQY
v_call: TRBV7-9; j_call: TRBJ2-1; clone_size: -; cdr3_length: 11; cdr3_aa: ASSLPPGQWQF
v_call: TRBV19; j_call: TRBJ1-1; clone_size: -; cdr3_length: 12; cdr3_aa: ASSIESGHTEAF
v_call: TRBV5-5; j_call: TRBJ2-2; clone_size: -; cdr3_length: 14; cdr3_aa: ASSLWGTGDTGELF
v_call: TRBV6-5; j_call: TRBJ2-7; clone_size: -; cdr3_length: 11; cdr3_aa: ASSPGLGYEQY
v_call: TRBV5-1; j_call: TRBJ1-1; clone_size: -; cdr3_length: 13; cdr3_aa: ASSYDWYRNTEAF
v_call: TRBV6-5; j_call: TRBJ2-1; clone_size: -; cdr3_length: 10; cdr3_aa: ASAAGANEQF
v_call: TRBV5-1; j_call: TRBJ2-2; clone_size: -; cdr3_length: 14; cdr3_aa: ASSQRAREYTGELF
v_call: TRBV7-6; j_call: TRBJ2-1; clone_size: -; cdr3_length: 12; cdr3_aa: ASSLALGPNEQF
v_call: TRBV29-1; j_call: TRBJ1-1; clone_size: -; cdr3_length: 10; cdr3_aa: SVAGWVVGAF
v_call: TRBV7-7; j_call: TRBJ2-7; clone_size: -; cdr3_length: 11; cdr3_aa: ASSPDPSYEQY
v_call: TRBV7-2; j_call: TRBJ1-3; clone_size: -; cdr3_length: 12; cdr3_aa: ASRLRGSGNTIY
v_call: TRBV6-6; j_call: TRBJ2-3; clone_size: -; cdr3_length: 14; cdr3_aa: ASSHRPTGETDTQY
v_call: TRBV28; j_call: TRBJ2-7; clone_size: -; cdr3_length: 13; cdr3_aa: ASSSRAGRGVEQY
v_call: TRBV5-1; j_call: TRBJ1-2; clone_size: -; cdr3_length: 13; cdr3_aa: ASSLRDRLNDGYT
v_call: TRBV28; j_call: TRBJ2-1; clone_size: -; cdr3_length: 10; cdr3_aa: ASSTSTGGSF
v_call: TRBV19; j_call: TRBJ1-1; clone_size: -; cdr3_length: 14; cdr3_aa: ASSLGPGAPGTEAF
v_call: TRBV6-1; j_call: TRBJ2-3; clone_size: -; cdr3_length: 10; cdr3_aa: ASSDSPDTQY
v_call: TRBV9; j_call: TRBJ2-7; clone_size: -; cdr3_length: 14; cdr3_aa: ASSVGLGQGAYEQY
v_call: TRBV10-3; j_call: TRBJ2-5; clone_size: -; cdr3_length: 13; cdr3_aa: AISEVTGVGETQY
v_call: TRBV7-4; j_call: TRBJ2-6; clone_size: -; cdr3_length: 14; cdr3_aa: AVRQGGLAGANVLT
v_call: TRBV7-2; j_call: TRBJ2-7; clone_size: -; cdr3_length: 12; cdr3_aa: ASSSFASGYEQY
v_call: TRBV7-2; j_call: TRBJ2-3; clone_size: -; cdr3_length: 11; cdr3_aa: ASSLVGGVRQY
v_call: TRBV7-9; j_call: TRBJ2-1; clone_size: -; cdr3_length: 9; cdr3_aa: ASSYNNEQF
v_call: TRBV18; j_call: TRBJ2-3; clone_size: -; cdr3_length: 13; cdr3_aa: ASSPPSGRTDTQY
v_call: TRBV9; j_call: TRBJ1-2; clone_size: few; cdr3_length: 11; cdr3_aa: ASSVDRGHGYT
v_call: TRBV7-3; j_call: TRBJ1-1; clone_size: few; cdr3_length: 11; cdr3_aa: ASSPSYYEEAF
v_call: TRBV5-1; j_call: TRBJ2-1; clone_size: -; cdr3_length: 11; cdr3_aa: ASSLAVYNEQF
v_call: TRBV19; j_call: TRBJ1-1; clone_size: -; cdr3_length: 14; cdr3_aa: ASSSVTGRMNTEAF
v_call: TRBV2; j_call: TRBJ1-2; clone_size: -; cdr3_length: 12; cdr3_aa: ASSESGANYGYT
v_call: TRBV5-8; j_call: TRBJ2-1; clone_size: -; cdr3_length: 13; cdr3_aa: ASRSGLAGRNEQF
v_call: TRBV19; j_call: TRBJ1-2; clone_size: -; cdr3_length: 12; cdr3_aa: ASHPFGVDYGYT
v_call: TRBV7-2; j_call: TRBJ2-5; clone_size: -; cdr3_length: 14; cdr3_aa: ASSLYAGGVLETQY
v_call: TRBV5-1; j_call: TRBJ2-5; clone_size: -; cdr3_length: 14; cdr3_aa: ASSSGTAGSQETQY
v_call: TRBV10-3; j_call: TRBJ2-2; clone_size: -; cdr3_length: 13; cdr3_aa: AIRAGTSGPGELF
v_call: TRBV7-3; j_call: TRBJ2-1; clone_size: once; cdr3_length: 12; cdr3_aa: ASSLARGNNEQF
v_call: TRBV27; j_call: TRBJ2-7; clone_size: -; cdr3_length: 12; cdr3_aa: ASSLSGGRREQY
v_call: TRBV7-6; j_call: TRBJ1-2; clone_size: -; cdr3_length: 15; cdr3_aa: ASSHIGQGDSNYGYT
v_call: TRBV6-5; j_call: TRBJ2-7; clone_size: -; cdr3_length: 13; cdr3_aa: ASSLQPIPTYEQY